This passage covers 24 T cell receptor beta chains from one sample sequenced in a study of cytotoxic CD8 clonotypes in ibrutinib-treated CLL. Sequenced by immunoSEQ multiplex PCR; TCRdb stores in-frame clones only, minus some. The data contain roughly 250,000 clones, around 70% of them singletons. Specimen: PBMCs, collected after 24 months of ibrutinib treatment. These receptors were taken from a human donor with chronic lymphocytic leukemia.

The J gene is TRBJ2-5, the V gene TRBV5-6, with a weak D call TRBD1 (5 bases). The CDR3 is made up of 15 amino acids. From germline, CDR1 is SGHDT and CDR2 YYEEEE. V dropped 1 base and J dropped 2 bases, with 12 bases sitting between them. The CDR3 is CASSLSGRPQETQYF. As DNA, the CDR3 is TGTGCCAGCAGCTTGTCAGGGCGACCGCAAGAGACCCAGTACTTC.

The sample holds one count of this clone. The same CDR3 also results from other DNA sequences found in this sample. The rearrangement joins TRBV7-9 to TRBJ1-5; D is possibly TRBD1 (5 bases). Between the trimmed V and J ends, which lost 1 base and 6 bases, there was a span of 7 bases. Germline V gives CDR1 SEHNR, CDR2 FQNEAQ (reference sequence). The length of the CDR3 is 13 residues. Here the CDR3 reads CASSLGQSQPQHF. The CDR3 DNA follows: TGTGCCAGCAGCTTAGGACAGAGTCAGCCCCAGCATTTT.

The chain couples TRBV29-1 to TRBJ2-1; 13 bases align to TRBD2. The CDR3 totals 17 residues. The trim removed 3 bases at V and 5 bases at J, leaving 10 bases unmatched. The germline CDR1 and CDR2 sequences are SQVTM and ANQGSEA. This CDR3 is CSVDDTSGRGFNNEQFF. The CDR3 nucleotides read TGCAGCGTTGATGATACTAGCGGGAGGGGTTTCAACAATGAGCAGTTCTTC.

This CDR3 reads CASREAGPYNEQFF. CDR3 nucleotide sequence: TGTGCCAGCAGAGAAGCGGGCCCCTACAATGAGCAGTTCTTC. This chain links TRBV25-1 with TRBJ2-1, with a possible D match to TRBD2 (6 bases). Germline CDR1 MGHDK, CDR2 SYGVNS. The germline V and J ends were trimmed by 6 bases and 2 bases, with 11 bases remaining between them. The CDR3 is 14 residues long.

The chain combines TRBV9 with TRBJ2-1, with TRBD2 matching 7 bases. Losses at the gene ends were 2 bases for V and 9 bases for J; bases not matched to a gene: 5. The V gene's germline CDR1 is SGDLS and CDR2 YYNGEE. This CDR3 is 13 amino acids long. The CDR3 DNA reads TGTGCCAGCAGCGTCCTCTCGGGAGGTGAGCAGTTCTTC. Its protein is CASSVLSGGEQFF.

The CDR3 region is CASSLDPGVYGYTF. The CDR3 nucleotides are TGTGCCAGCAGTCTGGACCCGGGGGTCTATGGCTACACCTTC. This rearrangement joins TRBV27 to TRBJ1-2, with a weak D call TRBD1 (5 bases). Germline V gene data show CDR1 as MNHEY and CDR2 as SMNVEV (reference sequence). The CDR3 spans 14 residues. Trimming pared 5 bases from V and 4 bases from J, leaving 14 bases between.

The rearrangement uses TRBV9 and TRBJ1-4, with D perhaps matching TRBD1 (5 bases). V lost 5 bases and J lost 8, with 10 bases in between. The CDR3 spans 12 residues. CDR1 and CDR2 (germline): SGDLS, YYNGEE. This chain's CDR3 is CASSGGEEKLFF. In nucleotides, the CDR3 is TGTGCCAGCAGTGGGGGAGAGGAAAAACTGTTTTTT.

This clone was seen more than once but under ten times. This chain uses TRBV7-2 with TRBJ2-2, with D tentatively TRBD1 or TRBD2 (5 bases each). Trimming cost V 7 bases and J 0 bases, with 12 bases left between them. This CDR3 spans 15 amino acids. Germline V gives CDR1 SGHTA, CDR2 FQGNSA. This chain's CDR3 is CASKGEGTNTGELFF. In nucleotides, the CDR3 is TGTGCCAGCAAGGGAGAGGGGACGAACACCGGGGAGCTGTTTTTT.

The genes are TRBV4-3 and TRBJ1-2; D remains unclear. This CDR3 comprises 14 residues. Germline V gives CDR1 LGHNA, CDR2 YSLEER. The ends were cut back, 2 bases at V and 4 bases at J, with 11 bases in the middle. DNA of the CDR3: TGCGCCAGCAGCCAAATTGTAGGTGGCTATGGCTACACCTTC. It specifies CASSQIVGGYGYTF.

The V gene is TRBV19, the J gene TRBJ2-5; D is undetermined. CDR3 length equals 15 residues. Germline assignment: CDR1 LNHDA and CDR2 SQIVND (reference sequence). Trimming removed 4 bases at V and 2 bases at J, with 14 bases between. The CDR3 spells CASSSLTSKQETQYF. For the CDR3, the DNA is TGTGCCAGTAGTAGTTTGACGAGCAAGCAAGAGACCCAGTACTTC.

This clone was seen a single time. This CDR3 is CASSTGQGNTGELFF. The CDR3, as DNA: TGTGCCAGTAGTACGGGACAGGGTAACACCGGGGAGCTGTTTTTT. The V gene is TRBV19, the J gene TRBJ2-2, with 9 bases lining up with TRBD1. This CDR3 comprises 15 residues. The trim removed 4 bases at V and 2 bases at J, leaving 2 bases unmatched. Germline-derived CDR1 and CDR2 are LNHDA and SQIVND (reference sequence).

The V gene is TRBV7-2, the J gene TRBJ2-3; 7 nucleotides align to TRBD2. V was pared by 0 bases and J by 3 bases, with 0 bases of the junction left unmatched. In germline, CDR1 is SGHTA, CDR2 FQGNSA. The CDR3 is 14 amino acids. The CDR3 sequence is CASSLAGGTDTQYF. The CDR3 DNA sequence: TGTGCCAGCAGCTTAGCGGGAGGGACAGATACGCAGTATTTT.

The CDR3 loop reads CAWSQWGSEAFF. The CDR3 DNA sequence: TGTGCCTGGAGCCAATGGGGTTCCGAAGCTTTCTTT. The genes are TRBV30 and TRBJ1-1; D is uncertain. Germline V gene lookup returns CDR1 GTSNPN and CDR2 SVGIG (reference sequence). V gave up 3 bases and J gave up 8 bases, with 13 bases separating them. The CDR3 is 12 amino acids.

The rearrangement uses TRBV5-1 and TRBJ1-2; D ambiguous. The CDR3 is 14 residues long. V was clipped by 4 bases and J by 4 bases, with 14 bases between them. CDR1 and CDR2 from the germline V gene are SGHRS and YFSETQ. The CDR3 DNA sequence: TGCGCCAGCAGCGGCCGGGGTAGCTCCTATGGCTACACCTTC. Its protein product is CASSGRGSSYGYTF.

This clone was recorded a few times. The chain has TRBV18 and TRBJ1-4; no firm D call. Germline assignment: CDR1 KGHSH and CDR2 LQKENI. The ends were cut back, 2 bases at V and 7 bases at J, with 11 bases in the middle. The CDR3 totals 14 residues. The chain's CDR3 is CASSPGEFSEKLFF. The CDR3 nucleotides read TGTGCCAGCTCACCAGGGGAATTTTCTGAAAAACTGTTTTTT.

The chain carries TRBV28 and TRBJ1-4, with 8 bases aligning to TRBD1. Germline lookup yields CDR1 MDHEN and CDR2 SYDVKM. There are 16 residues in the CDR3. Germline trimming cut 2 bases from V and 7 bases from J; bases unmatched to any gene: 9. Here the CDR3 reads CASSLPGQGGSEKLFF. DNA of the CDR3: TGTGCCAGCAGTTTACCTGGACAGGGAGGCAGTGAAAAACTGTTTTTT.

This chain uses TRBV11-3 with TRBJ2-7, with 7 positions matching TRBD1. The CDR3 is 12 amino acids. Unmatched junction bases numbered 2, after V lost 6 bases and J lost 3 bases. In germline, CDR1 is SGHNT, CDR2 YENEEA. The CDR3, as DNA: TGTGCCAGCAGGGGACAGAACTACGAGCAGTACTTC. It translates to CASRGQNYEQYF. Variable domain in full (rest from reference TRBV11-3 and TRBJ2-7): EAGVVQSPRYKIIEKKQPVAFWCNPISGHNTLYWYLQNLGQGPELLIRYENEEAVDDSQLPKDRFSAERLKGVDSTLKIQPAELGDSAVYLCASRGQNYEQYFGPGTRLTVT.

The CDR3 DNA is TGTGCCAGCAGCTTAGGGACTAGCGGGATCAGTGAGCAGTTCTTC. This sequence encodes CASSLGTSGISEQFF. This rearrangement joins TRBV7-3 to TRBJ2-1; 13 bases align to TRBD2. V lost 2 bases, J lost 9 bases, and 4 bases stayed unmatched. Germline V gives CDR1 SGHTA, CDR2 FQGTGA. The CDR3 consists of 15 residues.

V is TRBV6-5 and J is TRBJ1-1; tentatively, D is TRBD1 (6 bases). The CDR3 consists of 13 residues. V was cut by 6 bases and J by 1 base, with 9 bases left in between. Germline V gives CDR1 MNHEY, CDR2 SVGAGI. CDR3 region: CASSDRRNTEAFF. CDR3 bases: TGTGCCAGCAGCGACAGGAGGAACACTGAAGCTTTCTTT.

This clone has a handful of counts. Other DNA sequences from this sample encode an identical CDR3 as well. The gene calls are TRBV2 and TRBJ2-7; D unclear. The CDR3 runs to 12 residues. Germline CDR1 and CDR2: SNHLY and FYNNEI. Trimming removed 3 bases at V and 0 bases at J, with 3 bases between. The CDR3 reads CASSEGSYEQYF. CDR3 nucleotides: TGTGCCAGCAGTGAGGGCTCCTACGAGCAGTACTTC. The full variable domain, its missing parts supplied by reference TRBV2 and TRBJ2-7, is EPEVTQTPSHQVTQMGQEVILRCVPISNHLYFYWYRQILGQKVEFLVSFYNNEISEKSEIFDDQFSVERPDGSNFTLKIRSTKLEDSAMYFCASSEGSYEQYFGPGTRLTVT.

The chain couples TRBV19 to TRBJ1-1; 10 bases fit TRBD1. The ends lost 5 bases at V and 10 bases at J; junction bases unmatched: 10. The CDR3 has 14 amino acids. Germline assignment: CDR1 LNHDA and CDR2 SQIVND (reference sequence). CDR3: CASSFGTGEMLAFF. In DNA form, the CDR3 reads TGTGCCAGTAGTTTCGGGACAGGGGAAATGTTAGCTTTCTTT. The variable domain in full, completed from reference TRBV19 and TRBJ1-1, reads DGGITQSPKYLFRKEGQNVTLSCEQNLNHDAMYWYRQDPGQGLRLIYYSQIVNDFQKGDIAEGYSVSREKKESFPLTVTSAQKNPTAFYLCASSFGTGEMLAFFGQGTRLTVV.

CDR3 amino acids: CASSLLSLVGQAGTDTQYF. As DNA, the CDR3 is TGTGCCAGCAGCTTGTTGTCCCTTGTGGGACAAGCGGGCACAGATACGCAGTATTTT. V gene TRBV5-4 combines with J gene TRBJ2-3; a weak D match, TRBD1 (6 bases). The V end was cut by 1 base, the J end by 1 base, with 22 bases between. This CDR3 contains 19 residues. Germline V gene sequence: CDR1 SGHNT, CDR2 YYREEE (reference sequence).

This clone was observed a single time. The junction and the germline gene differ at one end; a read error may be behind it. This chain links TRBV7-9 with TRBJ2-7; the D gene is possibly TRBD2 (5 bases). CDR1 is SEHNR and CDR2 is FQNEAQ in the germline V gene (reference sequence). The CDR3 spans 15 residues. The CDR3 protein is CASSQSAGSFGEQYF. The CDR3 DNA is TGCGCCAGCAGCCAATCGGCGGGTTCTTTTGGCGAGCAGTACTTC. Full variable domain (remainder filled in from reference TRBV7-9 and TRBJ2-7): DTGVSQNPRHKITKRGQNVTFRCDPISEHNRLYWYRQTLGQGPEFLTYFQNEAQLEKSRLLSDRFSAERPKGSFSTLEIQRTEQGDSAMYLCASSQSAGSFGEQYFGPGTRLTVT.

This chain connects TRBV28 to TRBJ2-6; D remains ambiguous. Looked up from germline, CDR1 is MDHEN and CDR2 is SYDVKM. This CDR3 is built from 14 residues. Trimming left V 6 bases short and J 0 bases short, with 6 bases between. The CDR3 DNA follows: TGTGCCAGCAGCTCAAGCTCTGGGGCCAACGTCCTGACTTTC. Translated, it gives CASSSSSGANVLTF. The full variable domain, its missing parts supplied by reference TRBV28 and TRBJ2-6, is DVKVTQSSRYLVKRTGEKVFLECVQDMDHENMFWYRQDPGLGLRLIYFSYDVKMKEKGDIPEGYSVSREKKERFSLILESASTNQTSMYLCASSSSSGANVLTFGAGSRLTVL.